One sample yielded the 22 T cell receptor beta chains listed below, sequenced in a study of human T cells and chemical hapten exposure. Time point noted: patch test 3, about 24 weeks after DPC sensitization. Treatment: therapeutic diphenylcyclopropenone sensitization with weekly scalp DPC. TCRdb re-called the RACE reads through MiXCR, storing one row per CDR3 protein. The sample lists 90,000 to 140,000 distinct CDR3 sequences, 30% to 35% occurring once. Sample: whole blood, taken in connection with sensitization to the hapten diphenylcyclopropenone (DPC). The source is a man aged 35 to 55 with alopecia areata. Some clones in this sample may be carry-over from other donors' samples.

This clonotype was counted a few times. The J gene is TRBJ2-3, the V gene TRBV14; D is unclear. Germline V gene data show CDR1 as SGHDN and CDR2 as FVKESK. This CDR3 comprises 14 residues. V shed 3 bases and J shed 4 bases, with 11 bases lying between them. In nucleotides, the CDR3 is TGTGCCAGCAGCCAGTTTAGAGGTCCAGATACGCAGTATTTT. Amino acid sequence: CASSQFRGPDTQYF.

The V and J genes are TRBV20-1 and TRBJ2-1; TRBD2 agrees at 7 bases. Trimming took 4 bases from V and 0 from J; bases not matched to a gene: 3. The germline V gene has CDR1 DFQATT and CDR2 SNEGSKA (reference sequence). The CDR3 is made up of 14 amino acids. The CDR3 is CSANGGDSYNEQFF. The CDR3 bases are TGCAGTGCTAATGGGGGGGACTCCTACAATGAGCAGTTCTTC.

This rearrangement joins TRBV11-2 to TRBJ2-3, with a tentative D call TRBD2 (6 bases). Germline CDR1 is SGHAT and CDR2 is FQNNGV. The V end lost 2 bases, the J end lost 6 bases, and 12 bases lay between the germline ends. The CDR3 has 14 residues. The CDR3: CASSLLAGRDTQYF. CDR3 nucleotide sequence: TGTGCCAGCAGCTTATTGGCGGGGCGGGATACGCAGTATTTT.

This clonotype was found a few times. The chain carries TRBV6-1 and TRBJ2-7; D gene uncertain. CDR1 and CDR2 from the germline V gene are MNHNS and SASEGT. Trimming took 3 bases from V and 3 from J, leaving 9 bases between them. The CDR3 loop spans 13 amino acids. The CDR3 spells CASSELHGYEQYV. Here the CDR3 DNA reads TGTGCCAGCAGTGAGCTACATGGCTACGAGCAGTACGTC.

The genes are TRBV20-1 and TRBJ2-3, with D unclear. Per the germline V gene, CDR1 is DFQATT and CDR2 is SNEGSKA (reference sequence). The CDR3 spans 13 residues. The V and J ends lost 4 bases and 4 bases respectively, with 12 bases between them. The CDR3 nucleotides read TGCAGTGCTAAACTTCCGTTCCCAGATACGCAGTATTTT. Amino acid sequence: CSAKLPFPDTQYF.

The chain has TRBV20-1 and TRBJ2-1; 8 bases are shared with TRBD2. The germline V gene has CDR1 DFQATT and CDR2 SNEGSKA (reference sequence). CDR3 length: 14 residues. Germline trimming cut 0 bases from V and 9 bases from J; bases unmatched to any gene: 7. This chain's CDR3 is CSARDPQRESEQFF. CDR3 bases: TGCAGTGCTAGAGATCCCCAGCGGGAGAGTGAGCAGTTCTTC.

This clonotype has only a few counts. The chain couples TRBV29-1 to TRBJ2-5; D ambiguous. The CDR3 contains 11 residues. V lost 6 bases and J lost 2, with 7 bases in between. Germline assignment: CDR1 SQVTM and CDR2 ANQGSEA. CDR3 nucleotides: TGCAGCGTCTCCATACAAGAGACCCAGTACTTC. It yields the protein CSVSIQETQYF.

In its sample, this clonotype was seen a few times. J is TRBJ2-7 and V is TRBV30, with 9 bases identical to TRBD2. CDR1 is GTSNPN, CDR2 SVGIG, per germline (reference sequence). The V segment lost 3 bases and the J segment 2 bases; nucleotides outside the gene matches: 2. The CDR3 is made up of 13 amino acids. The CDR3 coding sequence is TGTGCCTGGAGGACTAGCGGAACCTACGAGCAGTACTTC. Translation: CAWRTSGTYEQYF.

The chain uses TRBV7-9 and TRBJ2-5, with 8 bases fitting TRBD1. This CDR3 region has 14 residues. The V gene's germline CDR1 is SEHNR and CDR2 FQNEAQ (reference sequence). V trimming: 8 bases; J trimming: 5 bases; junction bases outside the gene matches: 10. The CDR3: CASGPTGAGETQYF. CDR3 in DNA: TGTGCCAGCGGCCCGACAGGGGCTGGGGAGACCCAGTACTTC.

This clonotype occurred a few times. The chain uses TRBV12-3 or TRBV12-4 and TRBJ1-2; TRBD1 matches at 11 bases. Trimming cost V 6 bases and J 4 bases; bases outside gene matches: 4. This CDR3 contains 14 residues. The CDR3 sequence: CASSWTGGFYGYTF. The CDR3 DNA follows: TGTGCCAGCAGCTGGACAGGGGGCTTCTATGGCTACACCTTC.

This clonotype has just a few counts. CDR3 nucleotide sequence: TGCAGCGTTTCCACGATCTACGAGCAGTACTTC. It is translated as CSVSTIYEQYF. The chain uses TRBV29-1 and TRBJ2-7, with D uncertain. This CDR3 is 11 amino acids long. From germline, CDR1 is SQVTM and CDR2 ANQGSEA. Trimming took 5 bases from V and 3 from J, leaving 8 bases between them.

The V gene is TRBV7-9, the J gene TRBJ2-3; D call uncertain. The germline V gene encodes CDR1 SEHNR and CDR2 FQNEAQ (reference sequence). V lost 5 bases to trimming and J lost 6 bases, with 18 bases between them. This CDR3 has 15 residues. The CDR3 protein is CASSPTIQAGDTQYF. The DNA for the CDR3 is TGTGCCAGCAGCCCTACGATTCAGGCCGGGGATACGCAGTATTTT.

This clonotype was counted a few times. This rearrangement joins TRBV10-3 to TRBJ2-7, with TRBD1 identical over 9 bases. The CDR3 has 13 residues. Trimming took 7 bases from V and 4 from J; bases not matched to a gene: 5. In germline, CDR1 is ENHRY, CDR2 SYGVKD. The CDR3: CAIKGTGSYEQYV. Written as DNA, the CDR3 is TGTGCCATCAAAGGGACAGGGTCTTACGAGCAGTACGTC.

This chain joins TRBV6-1 and TRBJ2-1; TRBD2 matches at 9 bases. The J segment lost 15 bases and the V segment lost 6 bases, leaving 12 bases of the junction unmatched. From germline, CDR1 is MNHNS and CDR2 SASEGT. The CDR3 has 13 residues. CDR3 in amino acids: CASRGPEREVRFF. The CDR3 DNA sequence: TGTGCCAGCAGGGGCCCCGAGCGGGAGGTTCGGTTCTTC.

This clonotype was recorded a few times. This chain links TRBV6-6 with TRBJ1-5; 7 bases line up with TRBD1. Germline V lookup: CDR1 MNHNY, CDR2 SVGAGI (reference sequence). V trimming: 4 bases; J trimming: 5 bases; junction bases outside the gene matches: 5. The CDR3 sequence is 14 residues long. The DNA of the CDR3 is TGTGCCAGCAGTTCCGGGACAGTCTATCAGCCCCAGCATTTT. This gives the protein CASSSGTVYQPQHF.

The chain employs TRBV4-3 and TRBJ1-5; 8 bases line up with TRBD1. Unmatched junction bases numbered 5, after V lost 1 base and J lost 0 bases. The CDR3 consists of 17 residues. Germline CDR1 is LGHNA and CDR2 is YSLEER. This CDR3 reads CASSQGTGLGSNQPQHF. The CDR3 DNA reads TGCGCCAGCAGCCAAGGGACAGGGCTCGGTAGCAATCAGCCCCAGCATTTT.

V is TRBV29-1 and J is TRBJ2-1; weak D call: TRBD2 (6 bases). Germline V gene sequence: CDR1 SQVTM, CDR2 ANQGSEA. The CDR3 length is 16 residues. Trimming removed 4 bases from V and 9 bases from J, with 25 bases in between. CDR3 sequence (DNA): TGCAGCGTTGCTGAGGGTGGGACTCACCTGGGGGGTGAGCAGTTCTTC. It codes for CSVAEGGTHLGGEQFF.

This CDR3 reads CASSLYWISGANVLTF. The CDR3 nucleotides read TGCGCCAGCAGCTTGTATTGGATCTCTGGGGCCAACGTCCTGACTTTC. The chain links TRBV5-1 to TRBJ2-6; D is uncertain. The CDR3 is 16 amino acids. In germline, CDR1 is SGHRS, CDR2 YFSETQ. V shed 1 base and J shed 0 bases, with 8 bases lying between them.

The genes are TRBV7-2 and TRBJ1-1; D is unresolved. V lost 5 bases and J 3 bases, leaving 10 bases between the germline ends. The CDR3 extends over 13 amino acids. The V gene's germline CDR1 is SGHTA and CDR2 FQGNSA. The CDR3 here is CASSQQEDTEAFF. CDR3 in DNA: TGTGCCAGCAGCCAGCAGGAGGACACTGAAGCTTTCTTT. The full variable domain, its missing parts supplied by reference TRBV7-2 and TRBJ1-1, is GAGVSQSPSNKVTEKGKDVELRCDPISGHTALYWYRQSLGQGLEFLIYFQGNSAPDKSGLPSDRFSAERTGGSVSTLTIQRTQQEDSAVYLCASSQQEDTEAFFGQGTRLTVV.

This clonotype came up a few times. The V gene is TRBV29-1, the J gene TRBJ1-3; a possible D gene is TRBD1 (6 bases). CDR3 length equals 13 residues. V was shortened by 7 bases and J by 4 bases, with 14 bases between the two germline ends. CDR1 and CDR2 from the germline V gene are SQVTM and ANQGSEA. In DNA form, the CDR3 reads TGCAGCGCCATACAGGGTACAGGAAACACCATATATTTT. Translated, it gives CSAIQGTGNTIYF.

The V gene is TRBV12-3 or TRBV12-4, the J gene TRBJ2-1; 16 bases fit TRBD2. The V gene end was trimmed by 6 bases and the J gene end by 9 bases; junction bases not matched to a gene: 8. The CDR3 has 16 amino acids. The CDR3, as DNA: TGTGCCAGCAGGTCACAGGGGACTAGCGGGAGGGGTGAGCAGTTCTTC. Translating gives CASRSQGTSGRGEQFF.

This clonotype turned up a few times. The rearrangement uses TRBV18 and TRBJ1-2; D is uncertain. Germline V gene data show CDR1 as KGHSH and CDR2 as LQKENI. The length of the CDR3 is 14 residues. V dropped 2 bases and J dropped 6 bases, with 13 bases sitting between them. The CDR3 here is CASSPNVQADGYTF. CDR3 coding DNA: TGTGCCAGCTCACCAAATGTCCAGGCGGATGGCTACACCTTC. The entire variable domain, with the rest obtained from reference TRBV18 and TRBJ1-2, is as follows: NAGVMQNPRHLVRRRGQEARLRCSPMKGHSHVYWYRQLPEEGLKFMVYLQKENIIDESGMPKERFSAEFPKEGPSILRIQQVVRGDSAAYFCASSPNVQADGYTFGSGTRLTVV.